In this sample, the clone carrying this T cell receptor (beta chain) turned up once. This entry is derived from a study of shared clonotypes between healthy human individuals. The CDR3 is 14 amino acids. Germline CDR1 and CDR2: MNHEY and SVGAGI. Trimming cost V 4 bases and J 8 bases; bases outside gene matches: 8. The data were produced by immunoSEQ multiplex PCR, yet TCRdb's version contains in-frame clones alone and is incomplete. Among 600,000 to 750,000 clones, roughly 78% were seen once, and the ten largest hold about 1.7%. This chain links TRBV6-5 with TRBJ1-2, with 9 bases that match TRBD1. Sequencing used memory CD4+ T cells sorted from blood. Specified subset: CD45RA-negative fraction. The source of this sequence is a young woman in good health. CDR3 sequence reads: CASSSGTGNKGYTF. The DNA of the CDR3 is TGTGCCAGCAGTTCCGGGACAGGGAATAAAGGCTACACCTTC.